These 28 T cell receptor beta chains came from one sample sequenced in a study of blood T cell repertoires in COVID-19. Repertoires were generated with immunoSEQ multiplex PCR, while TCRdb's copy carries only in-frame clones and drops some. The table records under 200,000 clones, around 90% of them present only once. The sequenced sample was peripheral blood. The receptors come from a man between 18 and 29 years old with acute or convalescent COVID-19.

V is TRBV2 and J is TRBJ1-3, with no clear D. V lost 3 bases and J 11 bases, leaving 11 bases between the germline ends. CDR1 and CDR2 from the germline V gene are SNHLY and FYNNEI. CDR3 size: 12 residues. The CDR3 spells CASSERVGAIYF. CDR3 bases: TGTGCCAGCAGTGAGCGGGTTGGGGCCATATATTTT. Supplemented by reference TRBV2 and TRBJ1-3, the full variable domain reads EPEVTQTPSHQVTQMGQEVILRCVPISNHLYFYWYRQILGQKVEFLVSFYNNEISEKSEIFDDQFSVERPDGSNFTLKIRSTKLEDSAMYFCASSERVGAIYFGEGSWLTVV.

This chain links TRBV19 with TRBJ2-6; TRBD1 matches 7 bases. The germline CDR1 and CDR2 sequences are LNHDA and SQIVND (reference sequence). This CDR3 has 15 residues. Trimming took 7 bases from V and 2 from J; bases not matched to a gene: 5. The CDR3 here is CASTDRAPGANVLTF. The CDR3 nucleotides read TGTGCCAGTACAGACAGGGCCCCTGGGGCCAACGTCCTGACTTTC.

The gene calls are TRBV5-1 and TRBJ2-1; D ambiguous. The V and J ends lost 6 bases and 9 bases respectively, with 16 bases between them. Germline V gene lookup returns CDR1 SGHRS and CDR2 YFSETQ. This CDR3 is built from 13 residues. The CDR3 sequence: CASNLNAGGEQFF. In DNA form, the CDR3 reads TGCGCCAGCAATCTGAACGCAGGTGGTGAGCAGTTCTTC.

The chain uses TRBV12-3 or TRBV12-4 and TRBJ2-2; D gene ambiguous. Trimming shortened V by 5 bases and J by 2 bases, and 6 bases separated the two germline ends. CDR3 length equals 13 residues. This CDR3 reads CASSGRNTGELFF. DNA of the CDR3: TGTGCCAGCAGTGGGCGTAACACCGGGGAGCTGTTTTTT.

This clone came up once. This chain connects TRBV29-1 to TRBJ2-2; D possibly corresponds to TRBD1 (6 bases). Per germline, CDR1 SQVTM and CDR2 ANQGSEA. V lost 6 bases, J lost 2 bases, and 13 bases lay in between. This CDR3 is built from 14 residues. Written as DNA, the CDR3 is TGCAGCGTAACAGGGTTTGGTAACACCGGGGAGCTGTTTTTT. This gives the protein CSVTGFGNTGELFF.

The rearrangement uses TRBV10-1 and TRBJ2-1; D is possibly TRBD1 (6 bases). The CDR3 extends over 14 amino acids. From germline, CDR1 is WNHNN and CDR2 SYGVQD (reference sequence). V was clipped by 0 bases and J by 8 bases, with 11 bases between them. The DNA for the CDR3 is TGCGCCAGCAGTGAGTCGATCAGGGGCGATGAGCAGTTCTTC. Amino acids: CASSESIRGDEQFF.

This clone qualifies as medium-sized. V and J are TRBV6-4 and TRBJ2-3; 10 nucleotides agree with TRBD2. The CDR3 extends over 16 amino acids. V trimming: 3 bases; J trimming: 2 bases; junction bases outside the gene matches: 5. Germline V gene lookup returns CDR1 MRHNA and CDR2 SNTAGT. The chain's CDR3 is CASSEVAGGSTDTQYF. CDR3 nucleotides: TGTGCCAGCAGTGAAGTAGCGGGGGGCTCCACAGATACGCAGTATTTT.

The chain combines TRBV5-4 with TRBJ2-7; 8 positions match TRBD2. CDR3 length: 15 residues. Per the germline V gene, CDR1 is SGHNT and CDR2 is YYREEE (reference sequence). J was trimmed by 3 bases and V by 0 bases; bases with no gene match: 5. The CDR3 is CASSLGTSPDYEQYF. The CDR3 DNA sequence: TGTGCCAGCAGCTTGGGGACTAGCCCTGACTACGAGCAGTACTTC.

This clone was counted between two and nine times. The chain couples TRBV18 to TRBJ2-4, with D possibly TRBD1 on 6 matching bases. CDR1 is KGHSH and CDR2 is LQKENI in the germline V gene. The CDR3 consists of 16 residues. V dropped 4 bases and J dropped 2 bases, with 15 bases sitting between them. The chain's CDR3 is CASSRPGDGTKNIQYF. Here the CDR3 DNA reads TGTGCCAGCTCACGACCAGGGGATGGGACCAAAAACATTCAGTACTTC. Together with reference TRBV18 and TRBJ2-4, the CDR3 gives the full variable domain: NAGVMQNPRHLVRRRGQEARLRCSPMKGHSHVYWYRQLPEEGLKFMVYLQKENIIDESGMPKERFSAEFPKEGPSILRIQQVVRGDSAAYFCASSRPGDGTKNIQYFGAGTRLSVL.

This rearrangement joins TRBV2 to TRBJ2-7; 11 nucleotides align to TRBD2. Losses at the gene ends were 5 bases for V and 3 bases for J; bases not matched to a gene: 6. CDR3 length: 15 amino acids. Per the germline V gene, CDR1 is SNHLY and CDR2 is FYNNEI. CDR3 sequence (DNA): TGTGCCAGCAGTCCCCGGACTAGCGGGTTCTACGAGCAGTACTTC. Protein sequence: CASSPRTSGFYEQYF. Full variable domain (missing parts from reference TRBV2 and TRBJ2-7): EPEVTQTPSHQVTQMGQEVILRCVPISNHLYFYWYRQILGQKVEFLVSFYNNEISEKSEIFDDQFSVERPDGSNFTLKIRSTKLEDSAMYFCASSPRTSGFYEQYFGPGTRLTVT.

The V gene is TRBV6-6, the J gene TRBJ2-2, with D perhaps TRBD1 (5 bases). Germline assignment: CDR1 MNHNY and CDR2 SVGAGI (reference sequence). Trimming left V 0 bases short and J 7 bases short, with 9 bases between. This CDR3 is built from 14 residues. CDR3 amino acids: CASSYSQADGELFF. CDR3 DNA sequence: TGTGCCAGCAGTTACTCACAGGCGGACGGGGAGCTGTTTTTT.

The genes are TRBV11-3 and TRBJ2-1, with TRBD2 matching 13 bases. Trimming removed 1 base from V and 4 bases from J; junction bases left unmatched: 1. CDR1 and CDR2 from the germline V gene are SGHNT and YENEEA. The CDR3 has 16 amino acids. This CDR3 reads CASSLGLAGGYNEQFF. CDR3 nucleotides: TGTGCCAGCAGCTTAGGACTAGCGGGGGGTTACAATGAGCAGTTCTTC.

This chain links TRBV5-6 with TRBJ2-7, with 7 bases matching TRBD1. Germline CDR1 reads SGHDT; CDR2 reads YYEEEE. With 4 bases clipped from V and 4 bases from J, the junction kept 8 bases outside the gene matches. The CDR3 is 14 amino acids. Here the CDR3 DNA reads TGTGCCAGCAGCCCGGGACAGATCTTATACGAGCAGTACTTC. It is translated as CASSPGQILYEQYF.

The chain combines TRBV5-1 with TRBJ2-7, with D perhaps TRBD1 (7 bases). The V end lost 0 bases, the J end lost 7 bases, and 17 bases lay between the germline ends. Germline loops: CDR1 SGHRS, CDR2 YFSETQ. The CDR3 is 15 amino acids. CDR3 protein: CASSLVAGQLYEQYF. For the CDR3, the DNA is TGCGCCAGCAGCTTGGTCGCGGGACAGTTATATGAGCAGTACTTC.

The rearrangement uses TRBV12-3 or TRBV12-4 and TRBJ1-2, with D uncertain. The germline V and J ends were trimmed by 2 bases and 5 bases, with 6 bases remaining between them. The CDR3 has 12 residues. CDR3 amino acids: CASSLQVYGYTF. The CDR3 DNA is TGTGCCAGCAGTTTACAGGTTTATGGCTACACCTTC.

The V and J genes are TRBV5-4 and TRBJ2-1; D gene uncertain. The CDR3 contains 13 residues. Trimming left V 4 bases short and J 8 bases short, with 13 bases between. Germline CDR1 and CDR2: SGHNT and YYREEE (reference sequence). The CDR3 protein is CASSPGLGDEQFF. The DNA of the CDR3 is TGTGCCAGCAGCCCCGGTCTAGGAGATGAGCAGTTCTTC.

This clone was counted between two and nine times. CDR3 sequence (DNA): TGCAGCGTGACCAAACAGGGAGGGGGAGACACTGAAGCTTTCTTT. Translation gives CSVTKQGGGDTEAFF. The chain combines TRBV29-1 with TRBJ1-1; possible D gene TRBD1, 6 bases. Germline CDR1 is SQVTM and CDR2 is ANQGSEA. V was pared by 6 bases and J by 3 bases, with 20 bases between. This CDR3 is 15 amino acids long.

The CDR3 coding sequence is TGTGCCAGCAGCTCGGTCGGGGGACAAGAGACCCAGTACTTC. As protein: CASSSVGGQETQYF. The chain carries TRBV11-2 and TRBJ2-5; weak D call: TRBD2 (6 bases). CDR3 length: 14 residues. Germline assignment: CDR1 SGHAT and CDR2 FQNNGV. Deletions cut 4 bases from V and 2 bases from J, with 11 bases between.

CDR3 protein: CASSLHRGSYEQYF. For the CDR3, the DNA is TGCGCCAGCAGTCTCCACAGGGGGTCCTACGAGCAGTACTTC. This chain joins TRBV23-1 and TRBJ2-7, with TRBD1 identical over 8 bases. TRBV23-1 counts as an open reading frame of uncertain function. The J segment lost 1 base and the V segment lost 4 bases, leaving 3 bases of the junction unmatched. CDR3 length: 14 residues.

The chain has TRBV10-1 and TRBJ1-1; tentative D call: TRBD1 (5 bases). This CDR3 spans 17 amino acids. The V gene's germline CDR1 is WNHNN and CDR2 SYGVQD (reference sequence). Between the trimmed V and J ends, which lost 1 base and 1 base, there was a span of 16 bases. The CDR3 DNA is TGCGCCAGCAGTGAGTGGGGCTTGTGTCTTCGGAACACTGAAGCTTTCTTT. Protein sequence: CASSEWGLCLRNTEAFF.

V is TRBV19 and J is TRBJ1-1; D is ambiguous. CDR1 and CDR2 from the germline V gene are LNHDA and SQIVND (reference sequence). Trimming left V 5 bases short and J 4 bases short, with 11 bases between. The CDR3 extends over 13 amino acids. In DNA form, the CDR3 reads TGTGCCAGTAGTGCGATTGTTGGCACTGAAGCTTTCTTT. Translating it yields CASSAIVGTEAFF.

The CDR3 is CASSLGRDSYTGELFF. The CDR3 region has the DNA TGTGCCAGCAGTCTCGGACGGGACTCCTACACCGGGGAGCTGTTTTTT. The chain is built from TRBV6-2 or TRBV6-3 and TRBJ2-2, with TRBD2 as a possible D gene (6 bases). The CDR3 contains 16 residues. CDR1 is MNHEY, CDR2 SVGEGT, per germline. Trimming cost V 5 bases and J 3 bases, with 16 bases left between them.

The CDR3 reads CASSQDRVQNTQYF. The DNA of the CDR3 is TGTGCCAGCAGCCAAGACAGGGTTCAAAATACGCAGTATTTT. This chain links TRBV3-1 (or the pseudogene TRBV3-2) with TRBJ2-3; weak D call: TRBD1 (5 bases). Deletions cut 0 bases from V and 7 bases from J, with 11 bases between. This CDR3 has 14 residues. Germline V gene lookup returns CDR1 LGHDT and CDR2 YNNKEL (reference sequence).

This CDR3 reads CASSLPGGLGGELFF. The DNA for the CDR3 is TGTGCCAGCAGCTTACCGGGAGGGCTTGGCGGGGAGCTGTTTTTT. The chain combines TRBV7-9 with TRBJ2-2, with 8 bases that match TRBD2. Unmatched junction bases numbered 6, after V lost 2 bases and J lost 7 bases. Per germline, CDR1 SEHNR and CDR2 FQNEAQ (reference sequence). This CDR3 has 15 residues.

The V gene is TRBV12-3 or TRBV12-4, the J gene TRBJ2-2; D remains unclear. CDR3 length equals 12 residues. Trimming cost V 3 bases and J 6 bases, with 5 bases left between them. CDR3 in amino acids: CASSFSSGELFF. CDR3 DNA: TGTGCCAGCAGTTTCTCGTCCGGGGAGCTGTTTTTT.

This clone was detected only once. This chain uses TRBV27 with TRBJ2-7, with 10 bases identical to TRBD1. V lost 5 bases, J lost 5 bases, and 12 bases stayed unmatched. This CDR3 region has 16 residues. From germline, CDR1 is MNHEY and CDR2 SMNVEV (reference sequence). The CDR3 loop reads CASSTSPGQGPHEQYF. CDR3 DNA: TGTGCCAGCAGTACCTCTCCGGGACAGGGGCCCCACGAGCAGTACTTC.

CDR3 sequence reads: CASSLQGANYGYTF. The DNA for the CDR3 is TGTGCCAGCAGCTTACAGGGGGCTAACTATGGCTACACCTTC. V usage is TRBV7-9 and J usage is TRBJ1-2, with TRBD1 matching 7 bases. This CDR3 comprises 14 residues. Germline V gene sequence: CDR1 SEHNR, CDR2 FQNEAQ (reference sequence). V lost 2 bases, J lost 0 bases, and 0 bases stayed unmatched.

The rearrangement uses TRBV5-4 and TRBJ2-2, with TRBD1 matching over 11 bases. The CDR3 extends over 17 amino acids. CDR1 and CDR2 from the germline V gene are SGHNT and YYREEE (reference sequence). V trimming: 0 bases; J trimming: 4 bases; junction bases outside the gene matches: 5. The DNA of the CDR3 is TGTGCCAGCAGCTTGGAGGACAGGGGGCGTATCACCGGGGAGCTGTTTTTT. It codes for CASSLEDRGRITGELFF.